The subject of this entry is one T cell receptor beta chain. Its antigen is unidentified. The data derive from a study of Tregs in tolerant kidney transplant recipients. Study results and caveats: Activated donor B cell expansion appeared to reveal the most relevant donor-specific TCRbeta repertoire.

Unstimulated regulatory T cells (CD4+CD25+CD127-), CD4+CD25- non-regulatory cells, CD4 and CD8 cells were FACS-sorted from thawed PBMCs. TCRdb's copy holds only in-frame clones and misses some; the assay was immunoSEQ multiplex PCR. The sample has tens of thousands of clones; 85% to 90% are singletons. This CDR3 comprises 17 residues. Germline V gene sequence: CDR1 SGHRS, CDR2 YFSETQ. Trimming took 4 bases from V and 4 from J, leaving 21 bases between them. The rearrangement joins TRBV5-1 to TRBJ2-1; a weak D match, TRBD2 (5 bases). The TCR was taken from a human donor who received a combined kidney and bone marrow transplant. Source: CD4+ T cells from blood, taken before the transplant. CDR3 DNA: TGCGCCAGCAGCCCGGTGCATGGAGGTCTCAGATACAATGAGCAGTTCTTC. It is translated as CASSPVHGGLRYNEQFF.